This T cell receptor (beta chain) was documented in a study of shared clonotypes between healthy human individuals. Notes on the study in general: Sequencing of the sorted subsets was shown by rarefaction to be incomplete despite large depth.

This CDR3 has 15 amino acids. V lost 0 bases, J lost 6 bases, and 6 bases stayed unmatched. The germline gives CDR1 LGHNA, CDR2 YNFKEQ. For this clone: No antigen is known for it.

Here immunoSEQ multiplex PCR was the method, and the copy in TCRdb shows in-frame clones only, minus some. The sample yields about 1.5 million clones, under 99% seen once. The chain employs TRBV4-2 and TRBJ2-3; 7 bases agree with TRBD2. This clonotype was obtained from a man aged 25-45 years in good health. The specimen was naive CD4+ T cells sorted from blood. The subset was: CD45RA+ positively selected. DNA of the CDR3: TGTGCCAGCAGCCAAGAGGGCACTAGCGCGGATACGCAGTATTTT. Protein sequence: CASSQEGTSADTQYF.